These 13 T cell receptor beta chains were sequenced from one sample in a study of control samples from healthy donors and cancer patients (dated by TCRdb to about 2020). Library generation was performed with the immunoSEQ multiplex PCR assay. The source is immuneACCESS, and TCRdb retained only in-frame sequences with V and J called. Part of the clones is not carried over; for the studies checked, unresolved V genes explain less than half of this, and the remainder is unexplained. The sample table shows about 410,000 clones, and 80% to 95% are seen once. Around 6.5% of the sample is held by the ten biggest clonotypes. The source material was PBMCs. The receptors originated from a man aged 40-49 years with head and neck cancer.

V usage is TRBV24-1 and J usage is TRBJ1-4; D not resolved. The CDR3 is 13 residues long. Germline-derived CDR1 and CDR2 are KGHDR and SFDVKD. Trimming took off 6 bases at V and 4 bases at J, with 8 bases between the two ends. CDR3 loop: CATSKRNNEKLFF. The CDR3, as DNA: TGTGCCACCAGTAAGCGGAATAATGAAAAACTGTTTTTT.

This rearrangement joins TRBV6-6 to TRBJ2-5, with a tentative D call TRBD2 (6 bases). CDR3 size: 12 residues. The germline V gene has CDR1 MNHNY and CDR2 SVGAGI (reference sequence). Trimming removed 5 bases from V and 4 bases from J, with 8 bases in between. The CDR3 here is CASSAAGETQYF. The CDR3 DNA reads TGTGCCAGCAGTGCAGCGGGAGAGACCCAGTACTTC.

V usage is TRBV7-9 and J usage is TRBJ2-7; TRBD1 matches at 8 bases. The CDR3 contains 11 residues. Per the germline V gene, CDR1 is SEHNR and CDR2 is FQNEAQ (reference sequence). CDR3 protein: CAAGTGYEQYF. CDR3 in DNA: TGTGCAGCCGGGACAGGCTACGAGCAGTACTTC.

V and J are TRBV5-1 and TRBJ1-1; possibly TRBD1 for D (6 bases). CDR1 is SGHRS and CDR2 is YFSETQ in the germline V gene. Trimming took 5 bases from V and 3 from J, leaving 11 bases between them. The CDR3 loop spans 13 amino acids. The CDR3: CASSQGLDTEAFF. The CDR3 region has the DNA TGCGCCAGCAGTCAGGGGTTGGACACTGAAGCTTTCTTT.

This chain links TRBV19 with TRBJ1-2; maybe TRBD1 (6 bases). The germline V gene encodes CDR1 LNHDA and CDR2 SQIVND (reference sequence). The CDR3 is made up of 13 amino acids. V was trimmed by 10 bases and J by 4 bases, leaving 16 bases between them. CDR3 sequence reads: CAIGGGPVYGYTF. In DNA, the CDR3 is TGTGCCATAGGGGGGGGCCCTGTCTATGGCTACACCTTC. Based on the CDR3 plus reference TRBV19 and TRBJ1-2, the full variable domain is DGGITQSPKYLFRKEGQNVTLSCEQNLNHDAMYWYRQDPGQGLRLIYYSQIVNDFQKGDIAEGYSVSREKKESFPLTVTSAQKNPTAFYLCAIGGGPVYGYTFGSGTRLTVV.

This clone was seen a few times. This chain joins TRBV24-1 and TRBJ1-5; no definite D call. Trimming shortened V by 3 bases and J by 0 bases, and 14 bases separated the two germline ends. The CDR3 runs to 17 residues. CDR1 is KGHDR and CDR2 is SFDVKD in the germline V gene. The CDR3 here is CATSDNTDLDSNQPQHF. In nucleotides, the CDR3 is TGTGCCACCAGTGATAATACAGATTTAGATAGCAATCAGCCCCAGCATTTT.

The gene calls are TRBV4-1 and TRBJ2-6; no clear D gene. Per germline, CDR1 MGHRA and CDR2 YSYEKL. The CDR3 runs 16 residues. The ends were cut back, 2 bases at V and 4 bases at J, with 12 bases in the middle. CDR3 residues: CASSQPRLAGANVLTF. CDR3 bases: TGCGCCAGCAGCCAACCGCGTCTTGCCGGGGCCAACGTCCTGACTTTC.

The rearrangement joins TRBV12-3 or TRBV12-4 to TRBJ2-1; a weak D match, TRBD1 (6 bases). V was pared by 4 bases and J by 10 bases, with 14 bases between. This CDR3 region has 13 residues. DNA for the CDR3: TGTGCCAGCAGTTCAGGGGACATTGAGGAGCAGTTCTTC. Its protein is CASSSGDIEEQFF.

The chain employs TRBV20-1 and TRBJ2-2, with 9 positions matching TRBD1. The germline CDR1 and CDR2 sequences are DFQATT and SNEGSKA (reference sequence). After removal of 3 bases from V and 0 bases from J, the junction contained 5 bases not matched to a gene. The CDR3 has 16 amino acids. CDR3 residues: CSASNRGRPNTGELFF. CDR3 DNA: TGCAGTGCTAGTAACAGGGGGCGACCGAACACCGGGGAGCTGTTTTTT.

The chain employs TRBV27 and TRBJ2-3; D remains ambiguous. The CDR3 has 14 amino acids. From germline, CDR1 is MNHEY and CDR2 SMNVEV (reference sequence). The ends were cut back, 1 base at V and 4 bases at J, with 9 bases in the middle. Here the CDR3 reads CASSLLGSPDTQYF. In DNA form, the CDR3 reads TGTGCCAGCAGTTTATTAGGGTCCCCAGATACGCAGTATTTT.

This clone was found once. The chain carries TRBV7-9 and TRBJ2-7, with D possibly being TRBD2 (6 bases). The V gene's germline CDR1 is SEHNR and CDR2 FQNEAQ (reference sequence). With 5 bases removed from V and 0 bases from J, the gap between germline ends came to 17 bases. The CDR3 sequence is 16 residues long. This CDR3 is CASSLVLAASSYEQYF. The CDR3 DNA is TGTGCCAGCAGCCTCGTTTTAGCGGCAAGCTCCTACGAGCAGTACTTC.

This rearrangement joins TRBV19 to TRBJ2-2, with TRBD1 matching over 9 bases. There are 17 residues in the CDR3. The germline gives CDR1 LNHDA, CDR2 SQIVND (reference sequence). Trimming at V came to 4 bases and at J to 5 bases, leaving 11 bases not matched to a gene. Here the CDR3 DNA reads TGTGCCAGTAGTACACCTAAGGACAGGGGAGGGACCGGGGAGCTGTTTTTT. Encoded protein: CASSTPKDRGGTGELFF.

This sequence joins TRBV30 and TRBJ2-7; perhaps TRBD1 as D (6 bases). V shed 7 bases and J shed 2 bases, with 15 bases lying between them. Germline CDR1 is GTSNPN and CDR2 is SVGIG (reference sequence). This CDR3 is 13 amino acids long. This chain's CDR3 is CASLNRATYEQYF. The DNA of the CDR3 is TGTGCCTCCCTAAACAGGGCTACCTACGAGCAGTACTTC.